These 15 T cell receptor beta chains originate from one sample sequenced in a study of blood T cell repertoires in COVID-19. The method was immunoSEQ multiplex PCR; TCRdb's version includes in-frame clones alone and lacks a portion of them. Of some 400,000 clones in the sample, around 90% were seen once. Sequencing was performed on peripheral blood. Every receptor here comes from a human donor in a cohort sampled during active COVID-19.

The rearrangement uses TRBV3-1 (or the pseudogene TRBV3-2) and TRBJ2-1; TRBD1 might be the D (6 bases). The V and J ends lost 4 bases and 6 bases respectively, with 19 bases between them. There are 16 residues in the CDR3. The germline gives CDR1 LGHDT, CDR2 YNNKEL (reference sequence). DNA for the CDR3: TGTGCCAGCAGCCGACCCAAGACAGGAGTAACCAATGAGCAGTTCTTC. Translated: CASSRPKTGVTNEQFF.

The chain carries TRBV3-1 (or the pseudogene TRBV3-2) and TRBJ2-5, with D perhaps matching TRBD2 (5 bases). The V gene lost 3 bases and the J gene lost 5 bases, with 10 bases spanning the gap. CDR1 is LGHDT, CDR2 YNNKEL, per germline (reference sequence). CDR3 size: 13 residues. The CDR3 DNA sequence: TGTGCCAGCAGCCACACCAGGAGGGAGACCCAGTACTTC. This sequence encodes CASSHTRRETQYF.

The rearrangement joins TRBV2 to TRBJ1-1; D might be TRBD1 (5 bases). Per germline, CDR1 SNHLY and CDR2 FYNNEI. Trimming pared 8 bases from V and 5 bases from J, leaving 15 bases between. This CDR3 is built from 13 residues. The CDR3 loop is CASAQGLWTEAFF. In DNA form, the CDR3 reads TGTGCCAGCGCTCAGGGCTTGTGGACTGAAGCTTTCTTT.

The rearrangement uses TRBV4-2 and TRBJ2-7, with TRBD1 matching 9 bases. The V segment lost 3 bases and the J segment 5 bases; nucleotides outside the gene matches: 14. The CDR3 is 17 amino acids. CDR1 and CDR2 from the germline V gene are LGHNA and YNFKEQ. The CDR3 loop is CASSQTTPGTGFHEQYF. The CDR3 DNA reads TGTGCCAGCAGCCAGACAACCCCCGGGACAGGGTTCCACGAGCAGTACTTC.

This rearrangement joins TRBV30 to TRBJ1-2; 7 bases agree with TRBD1. The germline V gene has CDR1 GTSNPN and CDR2 SVGIG (reference sequence). V lost 2 bases, J lost 1 base, and 13 bases stayed unmatched. The CDR3 sequence is 17 residues long. The CDR3 loop is CAWSSETGPPFNYGYTF. The CDR3 DNA sequence: TGTGCCTGGAGTTCCGAGACAGGGCCTCCTTTTAACTATGGCTACACCTTC.

The chain is built from TRBV5-6 and TRBJ2-7; 15 positions match TRBD2. From germline, CDR1 is SGHDT and CDR2 YYEEEE. The CDR3 has 17 amino acids. Trimming removed 4 bases from V and 4 bases from J; junction bases left unmatched: 9. This CDR3 is CASSGGLAGGTVYEQYF. CDR3 DNA: TGTGCCAGCAGCGGGGGACTAGCGGGAGGAACGGTATACGAGCAGTACTTC.

CDR3 residues: CASSLGGTGGGHEQFF. In nucleotides, the CDR3 is TGTGCCAGCAGCTTGGGCGGGACAGGGGGAGGCCATGAGCAGTTCTTC. The gene calls are TRBV5-4 and TRBJ2-1; 11 positions agree with TRBD1. This CDR3 contains 16 residues. The V and J ends lost 0 bases and 8 bases, in that order; junction bases with no gene match: 7. Per germline, CDR1 SGHNT and CDR2 YYREEE (reference sequence).

The rearrangement links TRBV5-1 to TRBJ2-1; 11 bases line up with TRBD2. Trimming removed 3 bases from V and 7 bases from J; junction bases left unmatched: 9. The CDR3 runs 16 residues. Per the germline V gene, CDR1 is SGHRS and CDR2 is YFSETQ. The CDR3 bases are TGCGCCAGCAGCTCCCCGGGACTAGCGGCGCTGAATGAGCAGTTCTTC. This translates into CASSSPGLAALNEQFF. The full variable domain, its missing parts supplied by reference TRBV5-1 and TRBJ2-1, is KAGVTQTPRYLIKTRGQQVTLSCSPISGHRSVSWYQQTPGQGLQFLFEYFSETQRNKGNFPGRFSGRQFSNSRSEMNVSTLELGDSALYLCASSSPGLAALNEQFFGPGTRLTVL.

This clone was picked up one time. The chain recombines TRBV19 with TRBJ1-1; TRBD1 aligns across 8 bases. V lost 6 bases and J lost 0; bases outside the gene matches: 6. CDR1 and CDR2 (germline): LNHDA, SQIVND (reference sequence). This CDR3 region has 15 residues. DNA for the CDR3: TGTGCCAGTAGCCTCGGGACAGGAATGAACACTGAAGCTTTCTTT. This sequence encodes CASSLGTGMNTEAFF.

The count of this clone is one. The genes are TRBV9 and TRBJ1-2; D uncertain. The CDR3 is made up of 15 amino acids. V dropped 0 bases and J dropped 4 bases, with 13 bases sitting between them. Germline V CDR1 and CDR2: SGDLS, YYNGEE. The CDR3 region has the DNA TGTGCCAGCAGCGTAGAGTCGTCGAGTATCTATGGCTACACCTTC. Its protein is CASSVESSSIYGYTF.

The chain couples TRBV11-2 to TRBJ1-2; 7 bases line up with TRBD1. The CDR3 length is 16 residues. Unmatched junction bases numbered 12, after V lost 4 bases and J lost 4 bases. CDR1 and CDR2 (germline): SGHAT, FQNNGV. CDR3 protein: CASSSFGLRGLYGYTF. The CDR3 coding sequence is TGTGCCAGCAGCTCTTTCGGGTTGAGGGGGCTCTATGGCTACACCTTC.

The chain employs TRBV9 and TRBJ2-1, with TRBD2 matching over 8 bases. V lost 0 bases to trimming and J lost 6 bases; unmatched junction nucleotides: 11. Germline loops: CDR1 SGDLS, CDR2 YYNGEE. The CDR3 consists of 17 residues. CDR3 loop: CASSVESSLAGGNEQFF. CDR3 coding DNA: TGTGCCAGCAGCGTAGAATCAAGTCTAGCGGGCGGCAATGAGCAGTTCTTC. Variable domain in full (rest from reference TRBV9 and TRBJ2-1): DSGVTQTPKHLITATGQRVTLRCSPRSGDLSVYWYQQSLDQGLQFLIQYYNGEERAKGNILERFSAQQFPDLHSELNLSSLELGDSALYFCASSVESSLAGGNEQFFGPGTRLTVL.

As to this clone: In the same sample, other DNA sequences code for this CDR3. The chain recombines TRBV19 with TRBJ1-1, with 9 nucleotides matching TRBD1. Germline lookup yields CDR1 LNHDA and CDR2 SQIVND (reference sequence). CDR3 size: 14 residues. After removal of 4 bases from V and 5 bases from J, the junction contained 5 bases not matched to a gene. The CDR3 DNA reads TGTGCCAGTAGTACGACAGGGGGGGGGACTGAAGCTTTCTTT. The encoded protein is CASSTTGGGTEAFF.

The chain links TRBV2 to TRBJ1-2, with D uncertain. The CDR3 consists of 15 residues. Germline V CDR1 and CDR2: SNHLY, FYNNEI. Trimming cost V 3 bases and J 7 bases, with 18 bases left between them. CDR3 in DNA: TGTGCCAGCAGTGACTCCTGGCCGAACAGAAGTGGCTACACCTTC. It codes for CASSDSWPNRSGYTF.

The chain combines TRBV2 with TRBJ1-2; D is unclear. This CDR3 has 10 residues. Per germline, CDR1 SNHLY and CDR2 FYNNEI. V shed 9 bases and J shed 8 bases, with 10 bases lying between them. The CDR3 DNA follows: TGTGCCAGTTATATATTGGGCTACACCTTC. Amino acid sequence: CASYILGYTF.